A single sample is the source of the 17 T cell receptor beta chains below, sequenced in a study of T-cell reconstitution after alpha-beta-depleted transplantation in children. Whole-study findings and limits: Once a year had passed after transplant, T-cell counts and diversity came mostly from newly produced T cells.

These TCRs' antigens remain unknown. The library targeted TCRbeta and was prepared with unique molecular identifiers. TCRdb ran MiXCR on the PCR reads and lists one entry per CDR3 protein. The profile shows about 300,000 distinct CDR3 sequences, just over 7.5% of them singletons. The specimen was peripheral blood, collected 360 days after TCRalphabeta/CD19-depleted stem cell transplant. Every receptor here comes from a female patient aged 2-10 years who had a stem cell transplant for Fanconi anemia, so the T cells may come from the graft donor.

This clonotype was picked up many times. The J gene is TRBJ2-1, the V gene TRBV2, with D maybe TRBD2 (5 bases). Germline assignment: CDR1 SNHLY and CDR2 FYNNEI. CDR3 size: 13 residues. V gave up 6 bases and J gave up 4 bases, with 10 bases separating them. CDR3 coding DNA: TGTGCCAGCAGATTACTAGGATACAATGAGCAGTTCTTC. This gives the protein CASRLLGYNEQFF.

The chain uses TRBV20-1 and TRBJ2-5; 9 bases fit TRBD2. The CDR3 has 17 residues. The V segment lost 5 bases and the J segment 3 bases; nucleotides outside the gene matches: 16. The germline gives CDR1 DFQATT, CDR2 SNEGSKA (reference sequence). CDR3: CSAFGGLAGIIKETQYF. DNA of the CDR3: TGCAGTGCTTTTGGGGGTCTAGCGGGGATTATTAAAGAGACCCAGTACTTC.

This clonotype was recorded many times. The rearrangement joins TRBV5-6 to TRBJ2-1; 8 positions agree with TRBD2. This CDR3 has 14 residues. The germline gives CDR1 SGHDT, CDR2 YYEEEE. Unmatched junction bases numbered 6, after V lost 1 base and J lost 9 bases. The CDR3 region is CASSLNWGTSEQFF. Written as DNA, the CDR3 is TGTGCCAGCAGCTTGAACTGGGGGACTAGTGAGCAGTTCTTC.

This clonotype was seen ten or more times. The chain recombines TRBV20-1 with TRBJ1-2; D is unresolved. The CDR3 loop spans 15 amino acids. V was clipped by 3 bases and J by 2 bases, with 16 bases between them. Looked up from germline, CDR1 is DFQATT and CDR2 is SNEGSKA (reference sequence). The CDR3 reads CSASTGLRKNYGYTF. In DNA form, the CDR3 reads TGCAGTGCTAGCACCGGCCTTCGAAAGAACTATGGCTACACCTTC.

V gene TRBV5-6 combines with J gene TRBJ2-3; TRBD2 is a possible D gene (8 bases). The length of the CDR3 is 22 residues. V shed 0 bases and J shed 6 bases, with 35 bases lying between them. CDR1 SGHDT and CDR2 YYEEEE come from the germline V gene. The CDR3: CASSLGLGAGGPLGGTADTQYF. Here the CDR3 DNA reads TGTGCCAGCAGCTTGGGTCTCGGGGCGGGGGGCCCCTTGGGAGGGACAGCGGATACGCAGTATTTT.

This clonotype showed up many times. The chain uses TRBV20-1 and TRBJ2-1; 7 positions agree with TRBD2. The germline V gene has CDR1 DFQATT and CDR2 SNEGSKA (reference sequence). The V gene end was trimmed by 6 bases and the J gene end by 0 bases; junction bases not matched to a gene: 5. The CDR3 covers 14 residues. This chain's CDR3 is CSARRGSSYNEQFF. The CDR3 DNA follows: TGCAGTGCCCGCCGCGGGAGCTCCTACAATGAGCAGTTCTTC.

The J gene is TRBJ2-3, the V gene TRBV7-9; 9 bases map to TRBD2. The germline V gene encodes CDR1 SEHNR and CDR2 FQNEAQ (reference sequence). The CDR3 sequence is 16 residues long. V lost 6 bases, J lost 2 bases, and 9 bases stayed unmatched. The CDR3 sequence: CASSSKPGLATDTQYF. In DNA form, the CDR3 reads TGTGCCAGCAGTTCGAAACCGGGACTAGCCACAGATACGCAGTATTTT.

The gene calls are TRBV7-2 and TRBJ1-1; D might be TRBD1 (5 bases). The CDR3 spans 15 residues. The germline gives CDR1 SGHTA, CDR2 FQGNSA. Trimming took 6 bases from V and 2 from J, leaving 16 bases between them. CDR3 loop: CASRPHQGLNTEAFF. CDR3 in DNA: TGTGCCAGCAGGCCTCACCAGGGTCTCAACACTGAAGCTTTCTTT.

In its sample, this clonotype was seen many times. This chain's CDR3 is CASSRDGQPQHF. The CDR3 DNA reads as TGCGCCAGCAGCAGGGACGGGCAGCCCCAGCATTTT. The chain has TRBV5-1 and TRBJ1-5; weak D call: TRBD1 (5 bases). CDR1 and CDR2 from the germline V gene are SGHRS and YFSETQ. V dropped 4 bases and J dropped 7 bases, with 9 bases sitting between them. This CDR3 comprises 12 residues.

The sample holds many counts of this clonotype. The chain uses TRBV12-3 or TRBV12-4 and TRBJ1-3; D is unresolved. Trimming stripped 4 bases from V and 5 bases from J, with 6 bases between. This CDR3 spans 12 amino acids. DNA of the CDR3: TGTGCCAGCAGTTCCTACCGAAACACCATATATTTT. It yields the protein CASSSYRNTIYF.

This clonotype was recorded at least ten times. The chain employs TRBV6-4 and TRBJ2-3; 7 nucleotides line up with TRBD1. V shed 0 bases, J shed 4 bases, and the junction held 4 bases outside the gene matches. The CDR3 loop spans 15 amino acids. Germline values: CDR1 MRHNA, CDR2 SNTAGT. CDR3: CASSDSDREADTQYF. As DNA, the CDR3 is TGTGCCAGCAGTGACTCAGACAGGGAAGCAGATACGCAGTATTTT.

The chain joins TRBV4-1 to TRBJ2-7, with D unclear. The germline V gene encodes CDR1 MGHRA and CDR2 YSYEKL. The CDR3 has 11 amino acids. The germline V and J ends were trimmed by 8 bases and 3 bases, with 8 bases remaining between them. The DNA of the CDR3 is TGCGCCAGCGGAGATAGCTACGAGCAGTACTTC. Translated: CASGDSYEQYF.

This clonotype was seen ten or more times. The CDR3, as DNA: TGTGCCAGCAGTTTAGCGGGACGGCCAGAAGAGACCCAGTACTTC. Translating it yields CASSLAGRPEETQYF. J is TRBJ2-5 and V is TRBV12-3 or TRBV12-4; either TRBD1 or TRBD2 may supply D (5 bases each). The CDR3 runs to 15 residues. V lost 0 bases, J lost 3 bases, and 11 bases lay in between.

The J gene is TRBJ2-7, the V gene TRBV28; D gene ambiguous. Germline V gene lookup returns CDR1 MDHEN and CDR2 SYDVKM. The CDR3 is 13 residues long. Deletions cut 5 bases from V and 4 bases from J, with 12 bases between. CDR3 protein: CASSPPVVYEQYF. In nucleotides, the CDR3 is TGTGCCAGCAGTCCCCCCGTGGTATACGAGCAGTACTTC. The whole variable domain, remainder taken from reference TRBV28 and TRBJ2-7, is DVKVTQSSRYLVKRTGEKVFLECVQDMDHENMFWYRQDPGLGLRLIYFSYDVKMKEKGDIPEGYSVSREKKERFSLILESASTNQTSMYLCASSPPVVYEQYFGPGTRLTVT.

This clonotype was detected many times. The V gene is TRBV20-1, the J gene TRBJ2-5; D may match TRBD1 or TRBD2 (5 bases each). Germline CDR1 DFQATT, CDR2 SNEGSKA (reference sequence). This CDR3 is built from 13 residues. V dropped 5 bases and J dropped 2 bases, with 12 bases sitting between them. Here the CDR3 reads CSADSGPQETQYF. CDR3 bases: TGCAGTGCTGACTCGGGACCTCAAGAGACCCAGTACTTC.

Note on this clonotype: The CDR3 carries no conserved terminal phenylalanine or tryptophan, so it likely arises from a read error. The rearrangement links TRBV6-1 to TRBJ2-6; 8 bases line up with TRBD1. V dropped 5 bases and J dropped 1; count of bases not matched to a gene: 7. Germline-derived CDR1 and CDR2 are MNHNS and SASEGT. The CDR3 is made up of 17 amino acids. CDR3 loop: CASSNANRGSGANVLTY. The CDR3, as DNA: TGTGCCAGCAGTAATGCTAACAGGGGGTCTGGGGCCAACGTCCTGACTTAC.

This clonotype was picked up many times. The chain couples TRBV28 to TRBJ2-7, with D tentatively TRBD2 (6 bases). This CDR3 region has 14 residues. V lost 6 bases to trimming and J lost 3 bases, with 15 bases between them. Looked up from germline, CDR1 is MDHEN and CDR2 is SYDVKM. The CDR3 coding sequence is TGTGCCAGCAGGCCGGGGGTAGTGGTCTACGAGCAGTACTTC. Translating gives CASRPGVVVYEQYF.